This T cell receptor beta chain was recovered during a study of blood T cell repertoires in COVID-19. The CDR3 runs 16 residues. CDR1 SGHTA and CDR2 FQGNSA come from the germline V gene. Original processing notes: Nucleated cell counts were estimated from reference gene primer amplification. The assay was immunoSEQ multiplex PCR, and TCRdb's table has in-frame clones only and misses some. V and J calls and clone size follow that table, whereas D and trimming were derived from the DNA. The profile shows about 350,000 clones, approximately 89% of them singletons. This clone was observed once. The junction does not match germline at one end; this may be a read error.

This TCR came from a woman aged 60-75 years with COVID-19, enrolled during active disease. The source material was peripheral blood. The chain uses TRBV7-2 and TRBJ1-3; D is ambiguous. Here the CDR3 DNA reads TGTGCCAGCAGCTCACGTCGAACGGGTGCTGGTAACACCATATATTTT. It yields the protein CASSSRRTGAGNTIYF.